Reported below is one T cell receptor beta chain. This specimen belongs to a study of blood T cells in healthy people across ages. A second roughly 6 to 12 cycle PCR used barcoded and J-beta primers. Paired-end reads containing CDR3 totaled no fewer than 2.5 million for each sample. TCRdb itself ran the 5' RACE reads through MiXCR, one entry per CDR3 protein. The profile shows 1,300,000 or so distinct CDR3 sequences, 55% to 75% of them singletons. The CDR3 consists of 15 residues. Germline CDR1 is SGDLS and CDR2 is YYNGEE. The trim removed 4 bases at V and 1 base at J, leaving 6 bases unmatched. This clonotype was obtained from a man younger than 35 in good health. The chain links TRBV9 to TRBJ1-2, with 8 positions matching TRBD1. Sequenced material: blood. CDR3 nucleotide sequence: TGTGCCAGCAGCCCAGGGGGACAGGTTAACTATGGCTACACCTTC. It specifies CASSPGGQVNYGYTF.